Presented here are 14 T cell receptor beta chains from one specimen sequenced in a study of T cells in Graves' hyperthyroidism and ophthalmopathy. There were TCR beta CDR3 regions amplified from RNA transcripts. The HTBI primer set was used in a first-round RT-PCR of the TCR CDR3. Each CDR3 protein gets one entry after TCRdb re-called the multiplex PCR reads with MiXCR. The data show over 200,000 distinct CDR3 sequences, with more than 14% seen just once and 10% to 15% held by the top ten. Sequencing used blood. These receptors all come from a woman between 35 and 50 years old with Graves' hyperthyroidism that later progressed to Graves' ophthalmopathy.

This clonotype showed up many times. This chain joins TRBV7-2 and TRBJ2-7; 10 nucleotides align to TRBD2. The CDR3 is 18 residues long. J was trimmed by 0 bases and V by 2 bases; bases with no gene match: 10. From germline, CDR1 is SGHTA and CDR2 FQGNSA. The CDR3 protein is CASSLRGASGSLSYEQYF. CDR3 sequence (DNA): TGTGCCAGCAGCTTACGAGGGGCTAGCGGGAGCCTCTCCTACGAGCAGTACTTC.

This clonotype was seen a few times. The V call is TRBV6-5, the J call TRBJ1-6; possible D gene TRBD1, 5 bases. The CDR3 is made up of 15 amino acids. From germline, CDR1 is MNHEY and CDR2 SVGAGI. Trimming stripped 1 base from V and 7 bases from J, with 11 bases between. The CDR3 bases are TGTGCCAGCAGTTACTTCGGGGCGCTCAATTCACCCCTCCACTTT. Translated: CASSYFGALNSPLHF.

This clonotype occurred many times. The rearrangement links TRBV12-3 or TRBV12-4 to TRBJ2-1; 15 bases fit TRBD2. The V gene end was trimmed by 2 bases and the J gene end by 9 bases; junction bases not matched to a gene: 5. This CDR3 comprises 16 residues. CDR3 sequence: CASSLSGLAGGGEQFF. CDR3 DNA sequence: TGTGCCAGCAGTTTATCGGGACTAGCGGGAGGTGGTGAGCAGTTCTTC.

J is TRBJ2-5 and V is TRBV14; D unclear. CDR3 size: 13 residues. Germline CDR1 is SGHDN and CDR2 is FVKESK. Trimming cost V 1 base and J 14 bases, with 17 bases left between them. CDR3 residues: CASSQVGYPSLYF. The DNA of the CDR3 is TGTGCCAGCAGCCAAGTCGGGTACCCCTCCCTTTACTTC.

This clonotype was found many times. The gene calls are TRBV28 and TRBJ2-2; no firm D call. The CDR3 extends over 15 amino acids. The germline gives CDR1 MDHEN, CDR2 SYDVKM. V lost 5 bases and J 4 bases, leaving 14 bases between the germline ends. The CDR3, as DNA: TGTGCCAGCAGTGCCGGAAACCCCCCCACCGGGGAGCTGTTTTTT. Amino acid sequence: CASSAGNPPTGELFF.

Ten or more counts support this clonotype. This chain connects TRBV3-1 to TRBJ2-2; D is undetermined. Trimming stripped 1 base from V and 5 bases from J, with 8 bases between. The V gene's germline CDR1 is LGHDT and CDR2 YNNKEL (reference sequence). The CDR3 totals 14 residues. CDR3 region: CASSQGISTGELFF. As DNA, the CDR3 is TGTGCCAGCAGCCAAGGAATTAGTACCGGGGAGCTGTTTTTT.

In this sample, this clonotype turned up many times. The chain has TRBV7-9 and TRBJ2-2; 7 positions match TRBD1. V shed 4 bases and J 9 bases; nucleotides not matched to a gene: 8. The germline V gene encodes CDR1 SEHNR and CDR2 FQNEAQ (reference sequence). This CDR3 spans 14 amino acids. CDR3: CASSSRTGSRELFF. CDR3 coding DNA: TGTGCCAGCAGCTCCAGGACAGGCTCCAGGGAGCTGTTTTTT.

This clonotype was recorded once. A much larger clone is a single base away; this may be a read error. This CDR3 reads CARSSTRTSGITDTQYF. The CDR3, as DNA: TGTGCCAGAAGCTCTACGCGGACTAGCGGGATCACAGATACGCAGTATTTT. The chain couples TRBV28 to TRBJ2-3; 12 bases align to TRBD2. V dropped 9 bases and J dropped 2; count of bases not matched to a gene: 12. The CDR3 is made up of 17 amino acids. Germline CDR1 and CDR2: MDHEN and SYDVKM. The whole variable domain, remainder taken from reference TRBV28 and TRBJ2-3, is DVKVTQSSRYLVKRTGEKVFLECVQDMDHENMFWYRQDPGLGLRLIYFSYDVKMKEKGDIPEGYSVSREKKERFSLILESASTNQTSMYLCARSSTRTSGITDTQYFGPGTRLTVL.

This clonotype showed up many times. V is TRBV28 and J is TRBJ2-7, with D tentatively TRBD1 (6 bases). The ends were cut back, 6 bases at V and 3 bases at J, with 18 bases in the middle. The CDR3 extends over 15 amino acids. The V gene's germline CDR1 is MDHEN and CDR2 SYDVKM. The CDR3 coding sequence is TGTGCCAGCAGATCCTTCGGGACACCTAGCTACGAGCAGTACTTC. Translation gives CASRSFGTPSYEQYF. The whole variable domain, remainder taken from reference TRBV28 and TRBJ2-7, is DVKVTQSSRYLVKRTGEKVFLECVQDMDHENMFWYRQDPGLGLRLIYFSYDVKMKEKGDIPEGYSVSREKKERFSLILESASTNQTSMYLCASRSFGTPSYEQYFGPGTRLTVT.

The chain combines TRBV7-3 with TRBJ2-2; 8 bases line up with TRBD2. V trimming: 3 bases; J trimming: 0 bases; junction bases outside the gene matches: 3. This CDR3 is built from 16 residues. Germline-derived CDR1 and CDR2 are SGHTA and FQGTGA. CDR3 sequence reads: CASSFSGRANTGELFF. CDR3 coding DNA: TGTGCCAGCAGCTTTTCCGGGAGGGCGAACACCGGGGAGCTGTTTTTT.

This clonotype occurred many times. The CDR3 is CASSLAIRGVVTEAFF. Written as DNA, the CDR3 is TGTGCCAGCAGCTTAGCGATTCGGGGGGTGGTCACTGAAGCTTTCTTT. This chain uses TRBV7-8 with TRBJ1-1; a possible D gene is TRBD1 (5 bases). This CDR3 has 16 residues. Per the germline V gene, CDR1 is SGHVS and CDR2 is FQNEAQ. The ends were cut back, 0 bases at V and 4 bases at J, with 15 bases in the middle.

At least ten counts were recorded for this clonotype. This sequence joins TRBV28 and TRBJ2-1; TRBD2 matches at 15 bases. CDR1 and CDR2 from the germline V gene are MDHEN and SYDVKM. The CDR3 is 16 amino acids. V shed 3 bases, J shed 7 bases, and the junction held 4 bases outside the gene matches. CDR3 DNA sequence: TGTGCCAGCAGTTTTGGACTAGCGGGAGGGCCAAATGAGCAGTTCTTC. Protein product: CASSFGLAGGPNEQFF.

The chain has TRBV20-1 and TRBJ1-1; 8 positions agree with TRBD1. Trimming took 5 bases from V and 1 from J; bases not matched to a gene: 6. CDR3 size: 14 residues. CDR1 is DFQATT, CDR2 SNEGSKA, per germline (reference sequence). The DNA of the CDR3 is TGCAGTGCTCCCCGGGACAGGTCGAACACTGAAGCTTTCTTT. Translated, it gives CSAPRDRSNTEAFF.

In this sample, this clonotype turned up many times. The genes are TRBV11-2 and TRBJ1-2, with 7 bases identical to TRBD1. This CDR3 has 15 residues. Trimming at V came to 4 bases and at J to 3 bases, leaving 8 bases not matched to a gene. Germline V CDR1 and CDR2: SGHAT, FQNNGV. The CDR3, as DNA: TGTGCCAGCAGCTCCTTAGGACAGGATTACTATGGCTACACCTTC. Translating gives CASSSLGQDYYGYTF.